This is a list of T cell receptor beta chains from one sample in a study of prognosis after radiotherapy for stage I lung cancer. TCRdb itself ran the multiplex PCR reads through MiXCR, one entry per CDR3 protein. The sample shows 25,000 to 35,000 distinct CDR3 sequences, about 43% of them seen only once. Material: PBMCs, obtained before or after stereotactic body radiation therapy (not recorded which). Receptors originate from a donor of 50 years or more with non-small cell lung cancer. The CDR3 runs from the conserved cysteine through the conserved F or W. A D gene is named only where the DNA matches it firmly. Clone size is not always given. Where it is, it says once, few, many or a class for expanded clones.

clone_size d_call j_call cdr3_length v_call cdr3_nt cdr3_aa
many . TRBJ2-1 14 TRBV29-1 TGCAGCGTTGAGGGGTTTGTATCGGGAGTTGAGCAGTTCTTC CSVEGFVSGVEQFF
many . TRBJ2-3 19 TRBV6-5 TGTGCCAGCAGTTACTCGATTATGGGCAGGGTGAGATCCACAGATACGCAGTATTTT CASSYSIMGRVRSTDTQYF
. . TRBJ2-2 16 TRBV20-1 TGCAGTGCCCTCGATACTACAGGGACGAACACCGGGGAGCTGTTTTTT CSALDTTGTNTGELFF
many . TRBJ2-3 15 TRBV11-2 TGTGCCAGCAGGCCACCGGGACCCAGCACAGATACGCAGTATTTT CASRPPGPSTDTQYF
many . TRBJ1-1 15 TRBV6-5 TGTGCCAGCAGTTACTCTATGGGGCGGTCCAATGAAGCTTTCTTT CASSYSMGRSNEAFF
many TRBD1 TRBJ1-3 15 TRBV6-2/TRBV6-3 TGTGCCAGCAGCCAGGACAGGATCTCTGGAAACACCATATATTTT CASSQDRISGNTIYF
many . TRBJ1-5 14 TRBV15 TGTGCCACAAGCAATGGGGGCAGCAATCAGCCCCAGCATTTT CATSNGGSNQPQHF
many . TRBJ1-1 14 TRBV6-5 TGTGCCAGCAGTTACGCCGGCCAGGGCACTGAAGCTTTCTTT CASSYAGQGTEAFF
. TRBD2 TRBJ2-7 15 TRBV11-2 TGTGCCAGCAGCACCCGACTAGCGGGACACTACGAGCAGTACTTC CASSTRLAGHYEQYF
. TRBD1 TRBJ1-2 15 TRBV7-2 TGTGCCAGCAGCTCCGCATCCGGGACAGCCCCTTTAAGCACTTTC CASSSASGTAPLSTF
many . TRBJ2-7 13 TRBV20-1 TGCAGTGCTGACCGGCTGGGCCTGAGCGAGCAGTACTTC CSADRLGLSEQYF
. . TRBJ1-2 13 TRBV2 TGTGCCAGCAGCGTCATCGGGGATGATGGCTACACCTTC CASSVIGDDGYTF
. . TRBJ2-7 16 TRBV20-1 TGCAGTGCTAGAGAAATACCGGGACTCCAAGCCTACGAGCAGTACTTC CSAREIPGLQAYEQYF
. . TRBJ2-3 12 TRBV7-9 TGTGACAGCAGCTCGATGGGGGATACGCAGTATTTT CDSSSMGDTQYF
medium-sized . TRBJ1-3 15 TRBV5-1 TGCGCCAGCAGCTTGGGCAGTAGCTCTGGAAACACCATATATTTT CASSLGSSSGNTIYF
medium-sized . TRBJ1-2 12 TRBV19 TGTGCCAGCAAGGGAGTGGTGCGTGGCTACACCTTC CASKGVVRGYTF
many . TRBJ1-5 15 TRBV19 TGTGCCAGTAGCCGTACAGGTACGCTTAATCAGCCCCAGCATTTT CASSRTGTLNQPQHF
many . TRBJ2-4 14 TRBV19 TGTGCCAGTAGTTTCCGGGCCCCACGGGACATTCAGTACTTC CASSFRAPRDIQYF
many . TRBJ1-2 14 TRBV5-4 TGTGCCAGCAGCCCCACCTTCTCAGGGGAGGGCTACACCTTC CASSPTFSGEGYTF
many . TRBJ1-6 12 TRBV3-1 TGTGCCAGCAGCGAGAACATATCACCCCTCCACTTT CASSENISPLHF
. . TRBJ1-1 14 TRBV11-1 TGTGCCATCAGCGATACCCGACAGGACACTGAAGCTTTCTTT CAISDTRQDTEAFF
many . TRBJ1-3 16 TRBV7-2 TGTGCCAGCAGCTTATCGAGTAACCCCCCTGGAAACACCATATATTTT CASSLSSNPPGNTIYF
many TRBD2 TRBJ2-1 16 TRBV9 TGTGCCAGCAGCGGGGGACTAGCGGAAAACTACAATGAGCAGTTCTTC CASSGGLAENYNEQFF
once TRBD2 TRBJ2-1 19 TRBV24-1 TGTGCCACCAGTGATCCGGGTCTAGAGGGAGGGCCTCTTCATAATGAGCAGTTCTTC CATSDPGLEGGPLHNEQFF
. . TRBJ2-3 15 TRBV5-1 TGCGCCAGCAGCTTGGGGAACCAAGGCACAGATACGCAGTATTTT CASSLGNQGTDTQYF
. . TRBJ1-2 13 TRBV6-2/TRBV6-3 TGTGCCAGCAGTGATTCCCCCGGGGATGGCTACACCTTC CASSDSPGDGYTF
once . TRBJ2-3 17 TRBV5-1 TGCTCCAGCAGCTCCCTTCGCCCCCGGGGGCACACAGATACGCAGTATTTT CSSSSLRPRGHTDTQYF
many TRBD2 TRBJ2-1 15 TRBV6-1 TGTGCCAGCAGTGAAGTAGGACTAGCCTACAATGAGCAGTTCTTC CASSEVGLAYNEQFF
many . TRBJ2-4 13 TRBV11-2 TGTGCCAGCAACTCGGGGGTCCAAAACATTCAGTACTTC CASNSGVQNIQYF
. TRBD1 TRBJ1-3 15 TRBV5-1 TGCGCCAGCAGCCCGAGGACAGGCTCTGGAAACACCATATATTTT CASSPRTGSGNTIYF
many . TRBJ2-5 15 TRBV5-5 TGTGCCAGCAGCTTAATGAGCCAGCCCCAAGAGACCCAGTACTTC CASSLMSQPQETQYF
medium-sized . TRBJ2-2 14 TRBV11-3 TGTGCCAGCAGCTTAGATTCAAACACCGGGGAGCTGTTTTTT CASSLDSNTGELFF
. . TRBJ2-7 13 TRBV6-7 TGTGCCAGCAGTTATGTCGGGTCCTACGAGCAGTACTTC CASSYVGSYEQYF
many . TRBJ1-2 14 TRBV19 TGTGCCAGTAGTACCCAGTTCCCAGGCTATGGCTACACCTTC CASSTQFPGYGYTF
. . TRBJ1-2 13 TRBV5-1 TGCGCCAGCAGAGGAGGGACTAACTATGGCTACACCTTC CASRGGTNYGYTF
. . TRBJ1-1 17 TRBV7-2 TGTGCCAGCAGCTTATTTTCCGCCGGGACGCTGAACACTGAAGCTTTCTTT CASSLFSAGTLNTEAFF
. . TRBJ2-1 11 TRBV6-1 TGTGCCAGCAAGGAAACTGCAGAGCAGTTCTTC CASKETAEQFF
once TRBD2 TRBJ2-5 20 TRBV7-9 TGTGCCAGCAGCCCCGACAGGAGGACTAGCGGGATGGCCGGAGAAGGGACCCAGTACTTC CASSPDRRTSGMAGEGTQYF
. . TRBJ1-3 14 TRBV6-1 TGTTCCAGCAGTCGGGACATGATAGGAAACACCATATATTTT CSSSRDMIGNTIYF
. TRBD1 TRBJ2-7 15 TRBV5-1 TGCGCCAGCAGCTGGGGACAGGGGGCGAGATACGAGCAGTACTTC CASSWGQGARYEQYF
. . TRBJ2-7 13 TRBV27 TGTGCCAGCAAGAAAGGGGGAGGCTACGAGCAGTACTTC CASKKGGGYEQYF
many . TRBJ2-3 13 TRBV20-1 TGCAGTGCTAGATACGGCTACACAGATACGCAGTATTTT CSARYGYTDTQYF
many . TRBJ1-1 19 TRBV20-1 TGCAGTGCTAGGACCAAAACAGGCAAACGACAGCGCCTTTTTTCCGTAGCTTTCTTT CSARTKTGKRQRLFSVAFF
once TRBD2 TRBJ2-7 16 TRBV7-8 TGTGCCAGCAGCCTAGGAGGTACTAGCGGATCCTACGAGCAGTACTTC CASSLGGTSGSYEQYF
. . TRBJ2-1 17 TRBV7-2 TGTGCCAGCAGCTCCCCTTTGGGTGTAGGGGCTTATAATGAGCAGTTCTTC CASSSPLGVGAYNEQFF
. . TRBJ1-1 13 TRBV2 TGTGCCAGCAGTGATGGGTCGAACACTGAAGCTTTCTTT CASSDGSNTEAFF
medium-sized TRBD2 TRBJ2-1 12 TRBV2 TGTGCCAGCGGCGGGAGTCGGGGTGAGCAGTTCTTC CASGGSRGEQFF
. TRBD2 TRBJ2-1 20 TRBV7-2 TGTGCCAGCAGCTTAGCGTACAGTCCGGGACTAGCGGGAGGGTACAATGAGCAGTTCTTC CASSLAYSPGLAGGYNEQFF
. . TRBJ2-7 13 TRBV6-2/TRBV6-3 TGTGCCAGCTCCAATCGTGAGGGGGACGAGCAGTACTTC CASSNREGDEQYF
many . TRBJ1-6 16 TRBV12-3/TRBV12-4 TGTGCCAGCAGTTTAGGGAGCGTAGCCCCAAATTCACCCCTCCACTTT CASSLGSVAPNSPLHF